This TCR beta chain was recorded in a study of blood T cell repertoires in COVID-19. Study as a whole: Acute and convalescent COVID-19 specimens originated in the United States, Italy and Spain. Sample material is recorded as cDNA or gDNA derived from T cells, B-cell-depleted T cells, or PBMCs.

V was pared by 4 bases and J by 3 bases, with 4 bases between. The germline gives CDR1 MNHEY, CDR2 SVGEGT. CDR3 size: 11 residues. Authors' methods: The assay estimated nucleated cells by amplifying reference gene primers. The method was immunoSEQ multiplex PCR; TCRdb's version includes in-frame clones alone and lacks a portion of them. V and J calls and clone size are those listed in that table; D and trimming were worked out from the DNA. The data hold over 90,000 clones, with around 87% observed a single time. The receptor comes from a human donor in a cohort sampled during active COVID-19. The rearrangement joins TRBV6-2 or TRBV6-3 to TRBJ2-7; D not resolved. The sequencing sample was made of peripheral blood. CDR3: CASSLHYEQYF. CDR3 nucleotides: TGTGCCAGCAGTTTACACTACGAGCAGTACTTC.